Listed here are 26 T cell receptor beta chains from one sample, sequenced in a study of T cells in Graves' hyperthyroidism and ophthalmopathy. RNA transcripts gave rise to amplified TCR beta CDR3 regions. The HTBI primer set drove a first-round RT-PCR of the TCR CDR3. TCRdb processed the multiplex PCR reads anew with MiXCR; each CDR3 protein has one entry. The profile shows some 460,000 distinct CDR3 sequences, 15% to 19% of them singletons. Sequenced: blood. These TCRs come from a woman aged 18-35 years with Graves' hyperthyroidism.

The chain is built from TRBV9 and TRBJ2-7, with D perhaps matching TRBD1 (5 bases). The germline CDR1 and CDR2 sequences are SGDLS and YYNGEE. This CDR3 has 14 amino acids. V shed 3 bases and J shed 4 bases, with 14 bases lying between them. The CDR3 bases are TGTGCCAGCAGCGAAAGGCTTCAGGGTTACGAGCAGTACTTC. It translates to CASSERLQGYEQYF.

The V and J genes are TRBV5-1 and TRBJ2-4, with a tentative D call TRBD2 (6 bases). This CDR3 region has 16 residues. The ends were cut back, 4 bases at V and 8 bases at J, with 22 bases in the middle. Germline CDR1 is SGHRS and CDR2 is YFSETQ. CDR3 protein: CASSPVRRLGLDIQYF. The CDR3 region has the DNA TGCGCCAGCAGCCCAGTACGTAGACTAGGGCTCGACATTCAGTACTTC.

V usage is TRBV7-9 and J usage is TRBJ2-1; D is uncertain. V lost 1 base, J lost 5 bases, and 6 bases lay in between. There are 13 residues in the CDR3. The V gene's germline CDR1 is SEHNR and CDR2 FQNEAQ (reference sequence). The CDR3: CASSLVWDNEQFF. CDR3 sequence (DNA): TGTGCCAGCAGCTTAGTTTGGGACAATGAGCAGTTCTTC.

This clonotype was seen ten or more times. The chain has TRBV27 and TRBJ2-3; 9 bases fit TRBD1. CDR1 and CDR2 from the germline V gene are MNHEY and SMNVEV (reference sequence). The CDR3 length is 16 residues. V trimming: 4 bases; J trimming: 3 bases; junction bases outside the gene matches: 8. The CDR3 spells CASSSGTGWATDTQYF. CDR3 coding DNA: TGTGCCAGCAGTTCGGGGACAGGGTGGGCGACAGATACGCAGTATTTT.

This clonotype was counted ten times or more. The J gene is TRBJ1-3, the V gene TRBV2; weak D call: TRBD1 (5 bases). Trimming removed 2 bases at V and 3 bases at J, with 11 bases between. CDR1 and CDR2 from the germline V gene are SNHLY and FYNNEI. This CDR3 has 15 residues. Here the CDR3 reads CASSEKGSYGNTIYF. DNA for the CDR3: TGTGCCAGCAGTGAAAAGGGGTCGTATGGAAACACCATATATTTT. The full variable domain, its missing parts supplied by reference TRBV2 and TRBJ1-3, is EPEVTQTPSHQVTQMGQEVILRCVPISNHLYFYWYRQILGQKVEFLVSFYNNEISEKSEIFDDQFSVERPDGSNFTLKIRSTKLEDSAMYFCASSEKGSYGNTIYFGEGSWLTVV.

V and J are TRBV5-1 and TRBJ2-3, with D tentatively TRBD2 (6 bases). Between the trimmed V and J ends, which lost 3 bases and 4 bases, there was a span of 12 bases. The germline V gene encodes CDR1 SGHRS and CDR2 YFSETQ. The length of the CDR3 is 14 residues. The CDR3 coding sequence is TGCGCCAGCAGCTCGGTGACTAGTCCAGATACGCAGTATTTT. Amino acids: CASSSVTSPDTQYF.

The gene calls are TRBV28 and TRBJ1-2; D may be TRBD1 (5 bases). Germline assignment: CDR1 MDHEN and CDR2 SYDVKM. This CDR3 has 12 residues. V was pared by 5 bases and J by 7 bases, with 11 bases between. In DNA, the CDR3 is TGTGCCAGCAGTGCCCTCGGGGGTGGCTACACCTTC. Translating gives CASSALGGGYTF.

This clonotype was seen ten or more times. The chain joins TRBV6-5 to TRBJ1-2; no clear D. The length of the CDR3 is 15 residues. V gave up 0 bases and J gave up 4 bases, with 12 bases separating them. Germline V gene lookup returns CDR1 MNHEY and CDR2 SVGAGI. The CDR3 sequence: CASSYSPRLAYGYTF. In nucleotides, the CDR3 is TGTGCCAGCAGTTACTCGCCCAGGCTGGCCTATGGCTACACCTTC.

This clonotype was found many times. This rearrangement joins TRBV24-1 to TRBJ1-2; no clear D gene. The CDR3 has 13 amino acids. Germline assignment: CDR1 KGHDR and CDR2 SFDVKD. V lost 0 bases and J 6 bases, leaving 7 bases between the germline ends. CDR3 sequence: CATSDLSRDGYTF. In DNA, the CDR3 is TGTGCCACCAGTGATTTGAGCCGGGATGGCTACACCTTC.

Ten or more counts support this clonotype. The CDR3 protein is CASSWGTGNTDTQYF. The CDR3 bases are TGTGCCAGCAGTTGGGGGACAGGGAATACAGATACGCAGTATTTT. The chain joins TRBV2 to TRBJ2-3; 9 bases are shared with TRBD1. V lost 5 bases and J lost 3; bases outside the gene matches: 6. The germline V gene has CDR1 SNHLY and CDR2 FYNNEI. The CDR3 is made up of 15 amino acids.

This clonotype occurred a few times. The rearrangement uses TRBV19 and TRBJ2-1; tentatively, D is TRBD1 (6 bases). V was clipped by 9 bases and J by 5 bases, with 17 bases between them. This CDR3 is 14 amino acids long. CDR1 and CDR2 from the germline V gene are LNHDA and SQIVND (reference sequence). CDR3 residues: CARLFIRTDNEQFF. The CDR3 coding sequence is TGTGCCAGGTTATTTATCAGGACAGACAATGAGCAGTTCTTC.

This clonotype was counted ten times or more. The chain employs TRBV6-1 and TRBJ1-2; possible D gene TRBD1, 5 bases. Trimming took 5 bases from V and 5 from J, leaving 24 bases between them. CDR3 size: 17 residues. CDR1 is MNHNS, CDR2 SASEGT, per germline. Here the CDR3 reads CASSKQSGQGTGYGYTF. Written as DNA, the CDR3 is TGTGCCAGCAGTAAACAGTCCGGGCAAGGGACTGGTTATGGCTACACCTTC.

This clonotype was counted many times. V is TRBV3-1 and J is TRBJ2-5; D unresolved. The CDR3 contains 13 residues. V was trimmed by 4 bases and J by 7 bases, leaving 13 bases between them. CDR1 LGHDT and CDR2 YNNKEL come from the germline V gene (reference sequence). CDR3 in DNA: TGTGCCAGCAGCCCTTCGACGCCCAGGACCCAGTACTTC. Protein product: CASSPSTPRTQYF.

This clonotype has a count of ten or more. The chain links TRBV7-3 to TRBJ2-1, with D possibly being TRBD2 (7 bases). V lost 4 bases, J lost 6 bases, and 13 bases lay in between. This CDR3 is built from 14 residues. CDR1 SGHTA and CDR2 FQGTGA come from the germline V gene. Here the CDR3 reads CASSSQGGSNEQFF. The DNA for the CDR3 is TGTGCCAGCAGCTCACAGGGAGGGTCCAATGAGCAGTTCTTC. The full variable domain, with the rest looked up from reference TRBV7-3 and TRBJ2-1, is GAGVSQTPSNKVTEKGKYVELRCDPISGHTALYWYRQSLGQGPEFLIYFQGTGAADDSGLPNDRFFAVRPEGSVSTLKIQRTERGDSAVYLCASSSQGGSNEQFFGPGTRLTVL.

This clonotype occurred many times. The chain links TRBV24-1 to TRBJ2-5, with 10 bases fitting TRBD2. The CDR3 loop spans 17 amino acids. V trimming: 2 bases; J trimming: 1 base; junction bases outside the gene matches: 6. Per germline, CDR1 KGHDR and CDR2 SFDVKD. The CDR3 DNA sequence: TGTGCCACCAGTGATTCTCAGTTAGCGGGAGGCCAAGAGACCCAGTACTTC. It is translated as CATSDSQLAGGQETQYF.

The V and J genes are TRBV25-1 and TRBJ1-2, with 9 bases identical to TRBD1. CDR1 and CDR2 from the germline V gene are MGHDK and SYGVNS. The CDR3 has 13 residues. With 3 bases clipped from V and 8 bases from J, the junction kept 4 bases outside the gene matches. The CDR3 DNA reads TGTGCCAGCAGTGAGGGACAGGGTTGGGGCTACACCTTC. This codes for CASSEGQGWGYTF.

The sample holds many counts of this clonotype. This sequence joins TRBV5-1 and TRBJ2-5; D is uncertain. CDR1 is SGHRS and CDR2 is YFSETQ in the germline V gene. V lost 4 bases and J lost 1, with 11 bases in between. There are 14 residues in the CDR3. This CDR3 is CASSLDLTQETQYF. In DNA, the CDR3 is TGCGCCAGCAGCCTCGACTTGACCCAAGAGACCCAGTACTTC.

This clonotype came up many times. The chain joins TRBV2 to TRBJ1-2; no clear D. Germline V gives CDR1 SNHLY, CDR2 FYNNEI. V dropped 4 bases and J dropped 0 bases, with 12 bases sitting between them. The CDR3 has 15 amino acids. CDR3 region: CASSVQQSPNYGYTF. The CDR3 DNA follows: TGTGCCAGCAGTGTTCAGCAGTCACCTAACTATGGCTACACCTTC. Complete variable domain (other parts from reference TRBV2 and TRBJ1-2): EPEVTQTPSHQVTQMGQEVILRCVPISNHLYFYWYRQILGQKVEFLVSFYNNEISEKSEIFDDQFSVERPDGSNFTLKIRSTKLEDSAMYFCASSVQQSPNYGYTFGSGTRLTVV.

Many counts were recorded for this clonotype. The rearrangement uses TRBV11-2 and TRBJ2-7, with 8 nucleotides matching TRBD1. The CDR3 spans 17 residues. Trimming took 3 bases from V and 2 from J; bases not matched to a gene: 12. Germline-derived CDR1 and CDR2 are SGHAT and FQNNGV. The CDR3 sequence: CASSFGARDRYTYEQYF. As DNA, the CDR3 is TGTGCCAGCAGCTTTGGCGCGCGGGACAGGTATACCTACGAGCAGTACTTC.

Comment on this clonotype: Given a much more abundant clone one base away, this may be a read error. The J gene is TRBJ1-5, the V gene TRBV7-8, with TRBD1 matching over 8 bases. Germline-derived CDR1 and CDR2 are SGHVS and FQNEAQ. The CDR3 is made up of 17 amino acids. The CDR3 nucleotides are TGTGCCGGCAGCTCGTATCGGACAGGGAGGTTGAACCAGCCCCAGCATTTT. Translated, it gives CAGSSYRTGRLNQPQHF.

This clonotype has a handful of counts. The CDR3 sequence: CASSIGGGERNYTF. CDR3 DNA: TGTGCCAGTAGTATCGGAGGGGGCGAGCGGAACTACACCTTC. The V and J genes are TRBV19 and TRBJ1-2; TRBD1 matches at 7 bases. V gave up 3 bases and J gave up 10 bases; unmatched junction bases: 11. Germline assignment: CDR1 LNHDA and CDR2 SQIVND (reference sequence). CDR3 size: 14 residues. The full variable domain, with the rest looked up from reference TRBV19 and TRBJ1-2, is DGGITQSPKYLFRKEGQNVTLSCEQNLNHDAMYWYRQDPGQGLRLIYYSQIVNDFQKGDIAEGYSVSREKKESFPLTVTSAQKNPTAFYLCASSIGGGERNYTFGSGTRLTVV.

As DNA, the CDR3 is TGTGCCAGCAGACCCACCTACACAGATACGCAGTATTTT. It translates to CASRPTYTDTQYF. V usage is TRBV6-2 or TRBV6-3 and J usage is TRBJ2-3; D gene ambiguous. V dropped 6 bases and J dropped 2 bases, with 9 bases sitting between them. The CDR3 length is 13 residues. Germline V gene sequence: CDR1 MNHEY, CDR2 SVGEGT.

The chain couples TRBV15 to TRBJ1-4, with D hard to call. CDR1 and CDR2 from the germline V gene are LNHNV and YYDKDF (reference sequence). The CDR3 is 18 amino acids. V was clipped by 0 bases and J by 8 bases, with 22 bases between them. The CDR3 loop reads CATSRDTGSRSIWEKLFF. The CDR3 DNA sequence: TGTGCCACCAGCAGAGATACCGGGAGTAGGTCGATTTGGGAAAAACTGTTTTTT.

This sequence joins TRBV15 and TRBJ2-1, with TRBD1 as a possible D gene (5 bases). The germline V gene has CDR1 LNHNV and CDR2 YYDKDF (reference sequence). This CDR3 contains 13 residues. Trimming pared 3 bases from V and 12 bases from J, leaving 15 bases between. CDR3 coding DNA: TGTGCCACCAGCAGGGGTAGGGGTTTCGGGCAGTTCTTC. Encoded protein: CATSRGRGFGQFF.

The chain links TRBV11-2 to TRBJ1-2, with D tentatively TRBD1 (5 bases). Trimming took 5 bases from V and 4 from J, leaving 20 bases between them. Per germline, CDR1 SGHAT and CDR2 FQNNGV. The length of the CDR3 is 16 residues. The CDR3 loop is CASSLRSIRDRYGYTF. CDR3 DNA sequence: TGTGCCAGCAGCCTAAGATCCATCAGGGACCGCTATGGCTACACCTTC.

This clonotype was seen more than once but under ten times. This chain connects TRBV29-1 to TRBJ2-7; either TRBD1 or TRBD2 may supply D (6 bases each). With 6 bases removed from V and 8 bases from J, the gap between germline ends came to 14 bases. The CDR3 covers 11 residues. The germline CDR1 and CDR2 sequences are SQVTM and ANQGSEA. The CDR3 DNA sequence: TGCAGCGTAGAGGGGGGCGGCAAGCAGTACTTC. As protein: CSVEGGGKQYF.